Described below is a single TCR beta chain sequence and its context. Profiling relied on immunoSEQ multiplex PCR, and the TCRdb table lists in-frame clones only, not all of them. This sample has 65,000 to 85,000 clones, with approximately 79% found just once. The sample comes from a study of radiotherapy plus CTLA-4 blockade in lung cancer. The junction had 16 bases not matched to a gene; V was cut back by 1 base and J by 7 bases. The CDR3 contains 20 residues. Germline values: CDR1 SGHRS, CDR2 YFSETQ. The sequence was collected from a human donor with non-small cell lung cancer whose response to radiotherapy plus ipilimumab could not be evaluated. Some clones in this sample may be carry-over from other donors' samples. This specimen was peripheral blood, taken from a patient treated with radiotherapy plus ipilimumab. This chain joins TRBV5-1 and TRBJ2-1; TRBD2 aligns across 14 bases. CDR3 bases: TGCGCCAGCAGCTTGAACTCTCCTTCGGGGACTAGCGGGGGAGAGAATGAGCAGTTCTTC. This sequence encodes CASSLNSPSGTSGGENEQFF.